This T cell receptor beta chain was profiled in a study of blood T cell repertoires in COVID-19. The protocol was immunoSEQ multiplex PCR, while the TCRdb copy is restricted to in-frame clones and leaves out a portion. The sample holds 160,000 or so clones; approximately 90% are singletons and the top ten take 5% to 8.5%. Germline V gene data show CDR1 as SGDLS and CDR2 as YYNGEE. The CDR3 runs 14 residues. V lost 0 bases to trimming and J lost 8 bases, with 11 bases between them. This receptor was obtained from a woman aged 45-65 years who had recovered from COVID-19. The rearrangement uses TRBV9 and TRBJ1-4; the D is unclear. The sequencing sample was made of PBMCs or T cells enriched from blood (not recorded which). Here the CDR3 reads CASSVGTGWEKLFF. Written as DNA, the CDR3 is TGTGCCAGCAGCGTAGGAACCGGTTGGGAAAAACTGTTTTTT.